This is a list of T cell receptor beta chains from one sample in a study of blood T cells in healthy people across ages. TCRdb used MiXCR to reprocess the 5' RACE reads, holding one entry per CDR3 protein. The sample records some 1.4 million distinct CDR3 sequences, approximately 40% being singletons. Sequencing was done on a sample of blood. Receptor source: a young woman in good health. Each CDR3 is given with its conserved first and last residue. The D gene is left open where the match is weak. For some rows the clone size is stated as once, few or many, or as a class when expanded; others skip it.

D gene	V gene	clone size	J gene	CDR3 protein
-	TRBV5-1	-	TRBJ2-3	CATQAGSSTDTQYF
TRBD2	TRBV6-5	-	-	CASTKGLSTYEQYF
-	TRBV7-3	-	TRBJ2-3	CASSARYTDTQYF
-	TRBV4-1	-	TRBJ1-1	CASSQVGTDEAFF
TRBD1	TRBV9	-	TRBJ2-7	CASSPTGTAHSYEQYF
-	TRBV6-1	few	TRBJ1-2	CASSEAVQVGGYGYTF
-	TRBV3-1	-	TRBJ2-5	CASSLLDGRETQYF
-	TRBV11-2	few	TRBJ2-1	CASSLDRAGRSYNEQFF
-	TRBV7-2	-	TRBJ1-2	CASSLRDSHSGYTF
TRBD1	TRBV5-1	-	TRBJ1-2	CASSWQGVGYTF
TRBD2	TRBV7-9	-	TRBJ2-4	CASPRGLAGPKNIQYF
-	TRBV20-1	-	TRBJ2-6	CSAEAGSGANVLTF
-	TRBV25-1	few	TRBJ2-1	CASGREKTNEQFF
TRBD1	TRBV2	-	TRBJ1-1	CASGGQGDTEAFF
-	TRBV6-6	-	TRBJ2-7	CACATISYEQYF
-	TRBV25-1	-	TRBJ2-7	CASSETRPLANEQYF
-	TRBV4-1	-	TRBJ1-4	CVSSQWIGEKLFF
TRBD1	TRBV5-1	-	TRBJ2-2	CASSPNPGQGYAGELFF
-	TRBV2	-	TRBJ1-6	CASGAMGNSPLHF
-	TRBV3-1	-	TRBJ1-1	CASSPHRTANTEAFF
TRBD2	TRBV4-2	-	TRBJ2-5	CASSQDASGGFQETQYF
-	TRBV20-1	-	TRBJ2-7	CSARPRSAVEQYF
-	TRBV6-1	-	TRBJ1-5	CASSEAIAFNQPQHF
-	TRBV6-6	few	TRBJ2-1	CASSYNWDDEQFF
-	TRBV6-1	few	TRBJ2-1	CASSEARLAAYNEQFF
-	TRBV4-2	-	TRBJ2-7	CASSLKDSSYEQYF